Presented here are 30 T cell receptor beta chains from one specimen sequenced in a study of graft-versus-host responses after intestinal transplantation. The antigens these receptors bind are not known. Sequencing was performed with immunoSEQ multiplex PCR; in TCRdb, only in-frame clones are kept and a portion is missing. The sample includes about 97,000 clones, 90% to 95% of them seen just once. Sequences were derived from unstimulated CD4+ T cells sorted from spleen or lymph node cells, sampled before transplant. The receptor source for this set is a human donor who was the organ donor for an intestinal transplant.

The CDR3 sequence is CASSRLTGWGAEAFF. The DNA for the CDR3 is TGCGCCAGCAGCCGCCTAACGGGTTGGGGGGCTGAAGCTTTCTTT. The V gene is TRBV4-1, the J gene TRBJ1-1; D is perhaps TRBD1 (5 bases). The germline V gene encodes CDR1 MGHRA and CDR2 YSYEKL. The CDR3 is 15 amino acids. V gave up 4 bases and J gave up 6 bases, with 18 bases separating them.

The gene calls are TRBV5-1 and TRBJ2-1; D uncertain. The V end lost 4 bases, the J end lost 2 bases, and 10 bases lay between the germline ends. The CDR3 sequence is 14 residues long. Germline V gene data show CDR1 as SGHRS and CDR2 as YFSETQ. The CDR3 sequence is CASSASLAYNEQFF. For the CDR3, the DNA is TGCGCCAGCAGCGCGTCTTTAGCCTACAATGAGCAGTTCTTC. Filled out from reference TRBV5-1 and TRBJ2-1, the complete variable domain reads KAGVTQTPRYLIKTRGQQVTLSCSPISGHRSVSWYQQTPGQGLQFLFEYFSETQRNKGNFPGRFSGRQFSNSRSEMNVSTLELGDSALYLCASSASLAYNEQFFGPGTRLTVL.

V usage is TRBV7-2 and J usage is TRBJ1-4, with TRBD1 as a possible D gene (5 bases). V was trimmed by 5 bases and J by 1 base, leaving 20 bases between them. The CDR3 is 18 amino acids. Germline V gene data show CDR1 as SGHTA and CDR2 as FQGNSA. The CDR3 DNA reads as TGTGCCAGCAGCCAACTAACGGGGGTTGGGAGAACTAATGAAAAACTGTTTTTT. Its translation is CASSQLTGVGRTNEKLFF.

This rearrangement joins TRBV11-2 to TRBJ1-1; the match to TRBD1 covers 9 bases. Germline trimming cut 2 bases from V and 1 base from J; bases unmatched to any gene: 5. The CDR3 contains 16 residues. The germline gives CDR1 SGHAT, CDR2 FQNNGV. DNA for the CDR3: TGTGCCAGCAGCTTAAGGACGGGACAGGGGAACACTGAAGCTTTCTTT. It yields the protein CASSLRTGQGNTEAFF.

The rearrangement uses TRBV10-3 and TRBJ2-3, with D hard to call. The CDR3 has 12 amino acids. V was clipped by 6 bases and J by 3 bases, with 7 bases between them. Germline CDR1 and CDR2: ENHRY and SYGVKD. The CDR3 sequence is CAISPSTDTQYF. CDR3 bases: TGTGCCATCAGCCCGTCTACAGATACGCAGTATTTT.

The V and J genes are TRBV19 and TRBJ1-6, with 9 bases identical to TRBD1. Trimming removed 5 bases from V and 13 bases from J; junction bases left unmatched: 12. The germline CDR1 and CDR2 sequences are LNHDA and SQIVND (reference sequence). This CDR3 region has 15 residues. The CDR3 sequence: CASSSPDRGVVPLHF. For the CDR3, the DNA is TGTGCCAGTAGTTCCCCGGACAGGGGCGTAGTTCCCCTCCACTTT.

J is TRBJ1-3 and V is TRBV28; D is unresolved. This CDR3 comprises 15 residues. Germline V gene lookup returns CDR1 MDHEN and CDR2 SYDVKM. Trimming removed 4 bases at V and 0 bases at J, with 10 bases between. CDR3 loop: CASSSPSSSGNTIYF. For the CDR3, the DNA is TGTGCCAGCAGTTCCCCCTCCAGCTCTGGAAACACCATATATTTT. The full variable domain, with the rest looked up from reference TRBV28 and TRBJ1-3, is DVKVTQSSRYLVKRTGEKVFLECVQDMDHENMFWYRQDPGLGLRLIYFSYDVKMKEKGDIPEGYSVSREKKERFSLILESASTNQTSMYLCASSSPSSSGNTIYFGEGSWLTVV.

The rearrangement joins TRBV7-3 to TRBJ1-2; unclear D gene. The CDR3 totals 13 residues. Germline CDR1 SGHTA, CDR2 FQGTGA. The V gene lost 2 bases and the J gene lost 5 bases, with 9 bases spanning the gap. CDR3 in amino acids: CASSLDAGYGYTF. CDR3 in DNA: TGTGCCAGCAGCTTAGACGCGGGATATGGCTACACCTTC.

In DNA, the CDR3 is TGTGCCAGCAGTGACCGGGTGGGTTCACCCCTCCACTTT. It codes for CASSDRVGSPLHF. The J gene is TRBJ1-6, the V gene TRBV6-1, with D hard to call. The CDR3 extends over 13 amino acids. The germline V gene encodes CDR1 MNHNS and CDR2 SASEGT. Trimming took off 3 bases at V and 9 bases at J, with 9 bases between the two ends.

Here the CDR3 DNA reads TGTGCCAGCAGTGAGACAGGGATCTATGGCTACACCTTC. Translated: CASSETGIYGYTF. The chain has TRBV6-1 and TRBJ1-2; 7 bases agree with TRBD1. V dropped 3 bases and J dropped 4; count of bases not matched to a gene: 2. Germline lookup yields CDR1 MNHNS and CDR2 SASEGT. The CDR3 spans 13 residues.

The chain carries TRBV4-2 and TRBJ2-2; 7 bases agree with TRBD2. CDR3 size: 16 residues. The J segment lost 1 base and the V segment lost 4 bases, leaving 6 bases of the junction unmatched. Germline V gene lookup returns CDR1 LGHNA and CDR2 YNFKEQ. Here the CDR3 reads CASSPRWGGNTGELFF. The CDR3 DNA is TGTGCCAGCAGCCCCCGGTGGGGGGGGAACACCGGGGAGCTGTTTTTT.

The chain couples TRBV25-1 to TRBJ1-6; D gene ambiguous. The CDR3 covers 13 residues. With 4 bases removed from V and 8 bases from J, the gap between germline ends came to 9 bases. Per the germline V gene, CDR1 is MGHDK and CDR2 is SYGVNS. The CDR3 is CASSVTADSPLHF. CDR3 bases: TGTGCCAGCAGTGTCACCGCGGATTCACCCCTCCACTTT.

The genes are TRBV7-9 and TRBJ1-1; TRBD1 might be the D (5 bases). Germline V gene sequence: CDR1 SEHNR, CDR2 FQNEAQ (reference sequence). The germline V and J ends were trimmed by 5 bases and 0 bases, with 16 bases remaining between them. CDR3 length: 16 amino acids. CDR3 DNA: TGTGCCAGCAGCGCCGCACGGGGGAGAATGAACACTGAAGCTTTCTTT. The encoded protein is CASSAARGRMNTEAFF.

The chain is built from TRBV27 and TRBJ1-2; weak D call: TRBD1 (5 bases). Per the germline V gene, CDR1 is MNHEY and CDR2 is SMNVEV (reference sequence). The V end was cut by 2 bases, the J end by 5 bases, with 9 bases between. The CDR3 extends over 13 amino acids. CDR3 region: CASSLEGRYGYTF. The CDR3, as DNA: TGTGCCAGCAGTTTAGAGGGGAGGTATGGCTACACCTTC.

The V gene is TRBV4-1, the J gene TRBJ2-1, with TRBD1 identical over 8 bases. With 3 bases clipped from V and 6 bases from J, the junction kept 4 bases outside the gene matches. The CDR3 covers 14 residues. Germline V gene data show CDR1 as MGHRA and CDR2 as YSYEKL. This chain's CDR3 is CASSHRTGSNEQFF. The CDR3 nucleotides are TGCGCCAGCAGCCACCGGACAGGGTCCAATGAGCAGTTCTTC.

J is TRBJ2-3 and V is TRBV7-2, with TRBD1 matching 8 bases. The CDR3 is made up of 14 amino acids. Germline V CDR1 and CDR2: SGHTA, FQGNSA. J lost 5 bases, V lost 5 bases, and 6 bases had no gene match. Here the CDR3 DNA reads TGTGCCAGCAGCGTACAGACAGGGGAAGATACGCAGTATTTT. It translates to CASSVQTGEDTQYF.

The CDR3, as DNA: TGTGCCAGCAGCTTAGGGGGACAGGGAGGGACTGAAGCTTTCTTT. Encoded protein: CASSLGGQGGTEAFF. The rearrangement links TRBV11-3 to TRBJ1-1; the match to TRBD1 covers 9 bases. V was clipped by 1 base and J by 5 bases; unmatched bases: 5. CDR1 SGHNT and CDR2 YENEEA come from the germline V gene. This CDR3 is built from 15 residues.

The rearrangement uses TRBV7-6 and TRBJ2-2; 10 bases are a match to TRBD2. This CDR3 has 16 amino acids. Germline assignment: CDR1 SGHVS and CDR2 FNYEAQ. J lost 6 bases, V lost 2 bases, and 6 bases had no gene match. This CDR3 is CASSLLAGDLAGELFF. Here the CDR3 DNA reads TGTGCCAGCAGCTTACTAGCGGGGGACCTCGCCGGGGAGCTGTTTTTT.

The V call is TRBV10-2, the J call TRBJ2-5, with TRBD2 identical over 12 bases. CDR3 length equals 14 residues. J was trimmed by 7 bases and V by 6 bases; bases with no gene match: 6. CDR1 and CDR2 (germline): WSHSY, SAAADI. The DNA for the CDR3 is TGCGCCAGCAGCCGAGGACTAGCGGGGTGGACCCAGTACTTC. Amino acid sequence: CASSRGLAGWTQYF.

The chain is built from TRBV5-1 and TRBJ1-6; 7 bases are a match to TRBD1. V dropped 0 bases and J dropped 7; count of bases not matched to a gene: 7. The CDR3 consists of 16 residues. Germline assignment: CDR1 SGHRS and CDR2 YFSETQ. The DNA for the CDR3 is TGCGCCAGCAGCTTGGGAGACAGAGGGGGCAATTCACCCCTCCACTTT. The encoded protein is CASSLGDRGGNSPLHF. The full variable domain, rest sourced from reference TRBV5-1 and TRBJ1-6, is KAGVTQTPRYLIKTRGQQVTLSCSPISGHRSVSWYQQTPGQGLQFLFEYFSETQRNKGNFPGRFSGRQFSNSRSEMNVSTLELGDSALYLCASSLGDRGGNSPLHFGNGTRLTVT.

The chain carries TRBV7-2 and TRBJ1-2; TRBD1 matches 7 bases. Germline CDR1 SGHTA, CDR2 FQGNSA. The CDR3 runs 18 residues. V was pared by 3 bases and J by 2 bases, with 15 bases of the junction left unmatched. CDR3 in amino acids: CASSLPKRGRALNYGYTF. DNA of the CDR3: TGTGCCAGCAGCTTGCCCAAAAGGGGGCGTGCCCTCAACTATGGCTACACCTTC. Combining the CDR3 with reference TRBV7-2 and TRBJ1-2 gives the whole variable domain GAGVSQSPSNKVTEKGKDVELRCDPISGHTALYWYRQSLGQGLEFLIYFQGNSAPDKSGLPSDRFSAERTGGSVSTLTIQRTQQEDSAVYLCASSLPKRGRALNYGYTFGSGTRLTVV.

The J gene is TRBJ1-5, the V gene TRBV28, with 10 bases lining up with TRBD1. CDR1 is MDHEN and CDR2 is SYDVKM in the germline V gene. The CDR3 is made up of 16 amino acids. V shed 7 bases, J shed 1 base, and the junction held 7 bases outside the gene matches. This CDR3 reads CASNLGGQGSNQPQHF. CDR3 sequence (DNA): TGTGCCAGCAACTTAGGGGGACAGGGGAGCAATCAGCCCCAGCATTTT.

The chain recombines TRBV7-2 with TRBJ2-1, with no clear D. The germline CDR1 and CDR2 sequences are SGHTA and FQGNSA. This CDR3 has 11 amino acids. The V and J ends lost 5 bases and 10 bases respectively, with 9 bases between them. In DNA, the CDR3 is TGTGCCAGCAGCCCAGAGAGGGAGCAGTTCTTC. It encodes CASSPEREQFF.

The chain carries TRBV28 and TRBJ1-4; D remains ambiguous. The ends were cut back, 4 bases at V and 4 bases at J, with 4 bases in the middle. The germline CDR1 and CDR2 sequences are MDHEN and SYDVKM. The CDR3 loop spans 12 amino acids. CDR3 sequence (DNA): TGTGCCAGCAGTTGGCTTAATGAAAAACTGTTTTTT. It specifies CASSWLNEKLFF.

The CDR3 DNA sequence: TGTGCCTGGAGGACACAGGGATGGGGAAACACTGAAGCTTTCTTT. Protein sequence: CAWRTQGWGNTEAFF. The rearrangement joins TRBV30 to TRBJ1-1, with a tentative D call TRBD1 (6 bases). The V and J ends lost 3 bases and 2 bases respectively, with 16 bases between them. This CDR3 spans 15 amino acids. In germline, CDR1 is GTSNPN, CDR2 SVGIG (reference sequence).

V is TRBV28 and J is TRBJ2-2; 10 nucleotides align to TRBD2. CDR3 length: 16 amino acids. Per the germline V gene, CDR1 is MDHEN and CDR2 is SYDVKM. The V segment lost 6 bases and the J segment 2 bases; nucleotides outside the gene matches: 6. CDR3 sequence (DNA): TGTGCCAGCAGATTTAGCGGGGGGCTTAACACCGGGGAGCTGTTTTTT. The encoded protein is CASRFSGGLNTGELFF.

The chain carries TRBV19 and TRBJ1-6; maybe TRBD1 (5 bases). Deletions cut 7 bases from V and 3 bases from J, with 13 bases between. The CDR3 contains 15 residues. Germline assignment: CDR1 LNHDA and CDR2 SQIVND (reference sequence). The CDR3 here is CASTSGSHYNSPLHF. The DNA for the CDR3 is TGTGCCAGTACCTCAGGGTCCCACTATAATTCACCCCTCCACTTT.

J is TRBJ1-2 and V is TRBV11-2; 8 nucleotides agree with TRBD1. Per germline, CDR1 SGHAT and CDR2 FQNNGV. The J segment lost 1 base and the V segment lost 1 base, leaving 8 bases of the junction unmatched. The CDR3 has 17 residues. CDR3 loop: CASSLASRDRFNYGYTF. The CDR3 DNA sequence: TGTGCCAGCAGCTTAGCCTCCCGGGACAGGTTTAACTATGGCTACACCTTC.

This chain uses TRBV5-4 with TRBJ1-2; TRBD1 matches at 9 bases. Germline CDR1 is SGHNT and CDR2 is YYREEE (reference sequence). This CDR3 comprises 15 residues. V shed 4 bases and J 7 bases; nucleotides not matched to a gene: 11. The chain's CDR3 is CASSRRDREVGGYTF. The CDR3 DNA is TGTGCCAGCAGCCGCCGGGACAGGGAGGTTGGTGGCTACACCTTC.

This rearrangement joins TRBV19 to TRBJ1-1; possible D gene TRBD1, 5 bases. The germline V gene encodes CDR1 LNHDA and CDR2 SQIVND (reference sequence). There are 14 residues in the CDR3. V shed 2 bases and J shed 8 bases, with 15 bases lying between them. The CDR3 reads CASSIKTGPREAFF. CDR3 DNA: TGTGCCAGTAGTATAAAAACAGGCCCAAGAGAAGCTTTCTTT. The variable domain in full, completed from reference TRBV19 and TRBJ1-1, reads DGGITQSPKYLFRKEGQNVTLSCEQNLNHDAMYWYRQDPGQGLRLIYYSQIVNDFQKGDIAEGYSVSREKKESFPLTVTSAQKNPTAFYLCASSIKTGPREAFFGQGTRLTVV.